The clone carrying this T cell receptor beta chain has more than one count but fewer than ten. The second PCR ran about 6 to 12 cycles with a sample-barcoded 5' primer and J-beta primers. MiXCR was run by TCRdb on the 5' RACE reads, yielding one entry per CDR3 protein. Here the sample spans around 990,000 distinct CDR3 sequences, roughly two fifths being singletons. The sample originates from a study of blood T cells in healthy people across ages. The V gene lost 1 base and the J gene lost 3 bases, with 14 bases spanning the gap. The germline V gene encodes CDR1 MDHEN and CDR2 SYDVKM. The CDR3 contains 16 residues. Every sample yielded at least 7 million isolated PBMCs.

The specimen was blood. This TCR came from a man aged 18 to 29 in good health. The rearrangement joins TRBV28 to TRBJ2-3, with D perhaps matching TRBD2 (5 bases). For the CDR3, the DNA is TGTGCCAGCAGTTTATCCCTCGGGGTGAGGACAGATACGCAGTATTTT. It specifies CASSLSLGVRTDTQYF.